This TCR beta chain was sequenced in a study of blood T cells in healthy people across ages. Study-level points and caveats: In these data, TCR beta diversity tracked strongly with naive T cell percentage. The long-lived group displayed more naive CD4+ cells, plus higher diversity, than the aged donors did.

Per germline, CDR1 MDHEN and CDR2 SYDVKM. This CDR3 comprises 15 residues. V was shortened by 7 bases and J by 4 bases, with 19 bases between the two germline ends. This clonotype was counted at least ten times. Its antigen is unidentified. Next came a second PCR, run for about 7 to 12 cycles, which used a sample-barcoded 5' primer along with a J-beta primer mix. Every cDNA molecule bore a tag from a template-switch adaptor containing 12 random nucleotides. TCRdb itself ran the 5' RACE reads through MiXCR, one entry per CDR3 protein. The sample has hundreds of thousands of distinct CDR3 sequences, about 30% seen once.

This TCR derives from a woman aged 80 or over in good health. The sequencing sample was made of blood. V and J are TRBV28 and TRBJ2-5; D is possibly TRBD1 (7 bases). CDR3 nucleotide sequence: TGTGCCAGCACCTTCGCAGGGGGGATGCGAGAGACCCAGTACTTC. Protein: CASTFAGGMRETQYF.